This TCR beta chain was sequenced for a study of Tregs in tolerant kidney transplant recipients. The study, taken as a whole, reports: The most relevant donor-specific Treg TCRbeta repertoire apparently came from expansion with activated donor B cells. Biological reproducibility was not directly addressed, but technical replication error appeared minimal. The small number of patients limits these findings pending further validation. Nucleotide sequences could not be compared across some patients' samples due to primer changes.

CDR3 length equals 13 residues. CDR1 is SQVTM and CDR2 is ANQGSEA in the germline V gene. V trimming: 5 bases; J trimming: 5 bases; junction bases outside the gene matches: 3. Sequencing was performed with immunoSEQ multiplex PCR; in TCRdb, only in-frame clones are kept and a portion is missing. The sample holds about 81,000 clones, roughly nine tenths seen once. Recipients received nonmyeloablative bone marrow transplants from related graft donors, with transient mixed chimerism. A word on this clone: What it binds is unknown.

The sequenced sample was CD4+ T cells from blood (PBMCs), obtained 24 months after the transplant. The clonotype was recovered from a human patient who received a combined kidney and bone marrow transplant. Part of the T cell pool may stem from the graft donor. The chain couples TRBV29-1 to TRBJ1-5; 10 nucleotides align to TRBD1. The CDR3 DNA reads TGCAGCGTTATCGGGACAGGGGATCAGCCCCAGCATTTT. Encoded protein: CSVIGTGDQPQHF. Drawing the rest from reference TRBV29-1 and TRBJ1-5, the complete variable domain is SAVISQKPSRDICQRGTSLTIQCQVDSQVTMMFWYRQQPGQSLTLIATANQGSEATYESGFVIDKFPISRPNLTFSTLTVSNMSPEDSSIYLCSVIGTGDQPQHFGDGTRLSIL.